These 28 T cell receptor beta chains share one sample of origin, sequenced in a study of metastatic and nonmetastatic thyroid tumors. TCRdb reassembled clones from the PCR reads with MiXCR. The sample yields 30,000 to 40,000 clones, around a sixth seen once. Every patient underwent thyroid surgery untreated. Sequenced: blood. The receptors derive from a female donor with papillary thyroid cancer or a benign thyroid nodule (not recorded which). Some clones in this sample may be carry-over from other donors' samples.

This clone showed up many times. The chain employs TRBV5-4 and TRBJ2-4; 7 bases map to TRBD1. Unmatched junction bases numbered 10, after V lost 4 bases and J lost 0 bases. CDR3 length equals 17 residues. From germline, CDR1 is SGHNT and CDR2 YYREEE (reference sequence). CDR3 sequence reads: CASSDGRDRVAKNIQYF. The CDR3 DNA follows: TGTGCCAGCAGCGACGGCCGAGACAGGGTAGCCAAAAACATTCAGTACTTC.

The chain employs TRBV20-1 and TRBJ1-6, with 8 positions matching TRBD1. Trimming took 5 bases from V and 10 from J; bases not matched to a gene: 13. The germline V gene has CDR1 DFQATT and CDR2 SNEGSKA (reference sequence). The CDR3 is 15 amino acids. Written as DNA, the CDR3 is TGCAGTGCTCCGCCCCCGACAGGGGCCTACTCACCCCTCCACTTT. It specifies CSAPPPTGAYSPLHF.

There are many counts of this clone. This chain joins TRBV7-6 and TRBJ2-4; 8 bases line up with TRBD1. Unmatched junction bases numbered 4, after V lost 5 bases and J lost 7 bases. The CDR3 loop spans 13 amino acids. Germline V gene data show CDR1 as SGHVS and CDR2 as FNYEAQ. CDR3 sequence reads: CASSPRQGNIQYF. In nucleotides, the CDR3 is TGTGCCAGCAGCCCCCGACAGGGGAACATTCAGTACTTC.

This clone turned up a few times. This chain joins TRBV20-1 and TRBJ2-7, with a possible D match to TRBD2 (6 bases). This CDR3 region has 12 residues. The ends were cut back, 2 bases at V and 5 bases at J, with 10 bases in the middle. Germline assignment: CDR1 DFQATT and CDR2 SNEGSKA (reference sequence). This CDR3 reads CSARLGSDEQYF. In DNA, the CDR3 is TGCAGTGCTAGACTCGGGAGCGACGAGCAGTACTTC.

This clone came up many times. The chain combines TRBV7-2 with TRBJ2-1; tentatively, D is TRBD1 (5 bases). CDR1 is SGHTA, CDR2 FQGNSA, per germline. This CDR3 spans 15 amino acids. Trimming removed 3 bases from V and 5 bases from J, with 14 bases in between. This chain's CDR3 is CASSLSGQGNNEQFF. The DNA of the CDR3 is TGTGCCAGCAGCTTGAGTGGCCAGGGTAACAATGAGCAGTTCTTC.

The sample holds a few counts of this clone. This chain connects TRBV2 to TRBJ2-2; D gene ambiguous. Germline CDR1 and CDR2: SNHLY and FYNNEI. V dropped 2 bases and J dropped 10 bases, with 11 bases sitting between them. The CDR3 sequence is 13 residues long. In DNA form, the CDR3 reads TGTGCCAGCAGTGAACACCCATGTGTGGAGCTGTTTTTT. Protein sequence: CASSEHPCVELFF.

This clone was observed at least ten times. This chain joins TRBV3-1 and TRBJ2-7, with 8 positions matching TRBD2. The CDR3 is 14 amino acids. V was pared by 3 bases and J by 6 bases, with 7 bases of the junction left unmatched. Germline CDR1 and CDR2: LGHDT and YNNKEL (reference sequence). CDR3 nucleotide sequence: TGTGCCAGCAGCCATAGCGGGAAGGACTCCGAGCAGTACTTC. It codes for CASSHSGKDSEQYF.

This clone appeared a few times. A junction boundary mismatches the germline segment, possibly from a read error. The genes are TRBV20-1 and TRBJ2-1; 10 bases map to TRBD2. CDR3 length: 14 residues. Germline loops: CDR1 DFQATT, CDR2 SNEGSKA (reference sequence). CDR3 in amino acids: CSAPRTSGYNGQLF. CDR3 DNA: TGCAGTGCTCCGAGGACTAGCGGTTACAATGGGCAGCTCTTC.

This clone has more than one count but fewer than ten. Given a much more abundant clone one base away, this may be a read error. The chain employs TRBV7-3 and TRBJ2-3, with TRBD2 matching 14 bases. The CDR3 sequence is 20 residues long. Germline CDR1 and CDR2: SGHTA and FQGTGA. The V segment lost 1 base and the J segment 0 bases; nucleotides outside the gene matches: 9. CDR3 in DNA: TGTGCCAGCAGCTTAAGAAGGGGGACTAGCGGGAGCACCAGCACAGATACGCAGTATTTT. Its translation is CASSLRRGTSGSTSTDTQYF.

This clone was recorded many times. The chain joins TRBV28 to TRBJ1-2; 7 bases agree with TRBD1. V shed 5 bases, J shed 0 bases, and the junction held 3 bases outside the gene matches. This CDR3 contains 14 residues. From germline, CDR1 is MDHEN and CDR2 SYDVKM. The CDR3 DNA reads TGTGCCAGCAGTACAGGGGCGGCTAACTATGGCTACACCTTC. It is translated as CASSTGAANYGYTF.

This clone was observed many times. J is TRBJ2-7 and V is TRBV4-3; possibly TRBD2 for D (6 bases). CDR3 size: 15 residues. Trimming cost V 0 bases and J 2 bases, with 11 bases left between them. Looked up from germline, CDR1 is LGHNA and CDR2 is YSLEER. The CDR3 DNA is TGCGCCAGCAGCCAAGAATGGAGGGGCGCCTACGAGCAGTACTTC. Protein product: CASSQEWRGAYEQYF.

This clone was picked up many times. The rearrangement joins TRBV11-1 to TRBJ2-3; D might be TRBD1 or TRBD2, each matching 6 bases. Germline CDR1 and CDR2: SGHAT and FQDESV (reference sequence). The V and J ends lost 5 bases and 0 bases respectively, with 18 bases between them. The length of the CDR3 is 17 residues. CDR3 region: CASSQGTGLPSTDTQYF. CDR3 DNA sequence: TGTGCCAGCAGCCAGGGGACTGGTCTACCGAGCACAGATACGCAGTATTTT.

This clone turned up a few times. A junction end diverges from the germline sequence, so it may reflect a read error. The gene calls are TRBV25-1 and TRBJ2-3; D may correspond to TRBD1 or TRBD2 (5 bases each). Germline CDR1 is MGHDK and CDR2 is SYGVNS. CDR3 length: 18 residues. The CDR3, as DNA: TGTGCCAGCAAGGGGCGGCCGGGAAGACGCGCTGGCACAGATACGCGGTATTTT. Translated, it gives CASKGRPGRRAGTDTRYF.

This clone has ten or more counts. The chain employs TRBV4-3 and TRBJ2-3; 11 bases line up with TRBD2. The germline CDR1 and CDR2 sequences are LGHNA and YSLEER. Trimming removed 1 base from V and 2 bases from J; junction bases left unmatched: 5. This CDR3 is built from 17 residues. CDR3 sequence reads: CASSQGIAGGPTDTQYF. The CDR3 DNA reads TGCGCCAGCAGCCAAGGGATAGCGGGAGGGCCCACAGATACGCAGTATTTT.

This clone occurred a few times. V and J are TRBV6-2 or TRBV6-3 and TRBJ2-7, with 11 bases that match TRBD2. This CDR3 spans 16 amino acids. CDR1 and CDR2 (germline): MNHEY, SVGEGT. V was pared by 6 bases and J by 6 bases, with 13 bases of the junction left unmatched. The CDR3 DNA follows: TGTGCCAGCAGCTTCCCCTATAGCGGGAGGGCCTGCGAGCAGTACTTC. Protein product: CASSFPYSGRACEQYF.

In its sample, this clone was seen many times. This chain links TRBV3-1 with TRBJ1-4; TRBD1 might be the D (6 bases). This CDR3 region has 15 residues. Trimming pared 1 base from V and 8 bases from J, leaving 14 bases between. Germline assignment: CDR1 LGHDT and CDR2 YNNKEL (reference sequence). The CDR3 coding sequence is TGTGCCAGCAGCCAAGGGGGGCCCGGAAGAGAAAAACTGTTTTTT. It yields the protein CASSQGGPGREKLFF. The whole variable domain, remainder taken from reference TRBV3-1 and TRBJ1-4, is DTAVSQTPKYLVTQMGNDKSIKCEQNLGHDTMYWYKQDSKKFLKIMFSYNNKELIINETVPNRFSPKSPDKAHLNLHINSLELGDSAVYFCASSQGGPGREKLFFGSGTQLSVL.

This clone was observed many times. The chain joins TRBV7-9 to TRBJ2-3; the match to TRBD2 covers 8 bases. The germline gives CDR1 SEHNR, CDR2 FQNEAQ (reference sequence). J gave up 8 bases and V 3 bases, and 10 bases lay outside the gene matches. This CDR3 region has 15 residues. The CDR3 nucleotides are TGTGCCAGCAGCTTTACTAGCGGAGCTGGGGGTACGCAGTATTTT. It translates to CASSFTSGAGGTQYF.

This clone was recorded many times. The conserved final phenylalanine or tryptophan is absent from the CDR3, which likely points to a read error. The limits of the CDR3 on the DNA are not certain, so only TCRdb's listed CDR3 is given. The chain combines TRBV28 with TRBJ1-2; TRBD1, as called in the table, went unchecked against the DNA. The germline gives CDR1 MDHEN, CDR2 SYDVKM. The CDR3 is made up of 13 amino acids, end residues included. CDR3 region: CASSLNGRAPSFV.

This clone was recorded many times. The CDR3 is CATSPSRLAGRTDTQYF. For the CDR3, the DNA is TGTGCCACCAGCCCGAGCCGCCTAGCGGGACGCACAGATACGCAGTATTTT. V usage is TRBV15 and J usage is TRBJ2-3, with 9 bases aligning to TRBD2. With 5 bases clipped from V and 1 base from J, the junction kept 10 bases outside the gene matches. Germline CDR1 reads LNHNV; CDR2 reads YYDKDF (reference sequence). The CDR3 is 17 amino acids. Full variable domain (outside the CDR3, taken from reference TRBV15 and TRBJ2-3): DAMVIQNPRYQVTQFGKPVTLSCSQTLNHNVMYWYQQKSSQAPKLLFHYYDKDFNNEADTPDNFQSRRPNTSFCFLDIRSPGLGDTAMYLCATSPSRLAGRTDTQYFGPGTRLTVL.

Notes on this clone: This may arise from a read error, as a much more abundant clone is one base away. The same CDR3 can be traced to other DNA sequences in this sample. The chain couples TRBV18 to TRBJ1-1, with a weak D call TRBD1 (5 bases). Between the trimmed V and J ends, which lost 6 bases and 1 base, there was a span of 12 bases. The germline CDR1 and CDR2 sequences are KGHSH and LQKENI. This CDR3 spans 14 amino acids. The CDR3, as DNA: TGTGCCAGCTCGCCGACAGCAAAGAACACTGAAGCTTTCTTT. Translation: CASSPTAKNTEAFF.

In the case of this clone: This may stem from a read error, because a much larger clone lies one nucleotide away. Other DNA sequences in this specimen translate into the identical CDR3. CDR3 region: CASSYVPSTDTQYF. CDR3 bases: TGCGCCAGCAGTTACGTACCGAGCACAGATACGCAGTATTTT. The chain has TRBV6-5 and TRBJ2-3, with D unresolved. The CDR3 extends over 14 amino acids. Germline V gene data show CDR1 as MNHEY and CDR2 as SVGAGI.

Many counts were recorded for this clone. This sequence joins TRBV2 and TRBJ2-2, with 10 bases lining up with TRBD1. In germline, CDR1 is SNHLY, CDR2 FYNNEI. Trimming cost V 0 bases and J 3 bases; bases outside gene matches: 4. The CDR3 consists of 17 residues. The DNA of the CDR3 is TGTGCCAGCAGTGAAGCGCTGGGGACAGGGGACACCGGGGAGCTGTTTTTT. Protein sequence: CASSEALGTGDTGELFF.

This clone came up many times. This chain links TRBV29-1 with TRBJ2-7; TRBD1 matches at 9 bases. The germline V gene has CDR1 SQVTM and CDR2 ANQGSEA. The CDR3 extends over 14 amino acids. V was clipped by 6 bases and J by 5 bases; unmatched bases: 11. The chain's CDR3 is CSVAGTGRRDEQYF. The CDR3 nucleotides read TGCAGCGTAGCTGGGACAGGGCGACGGGACGAGCAGTACTTC.

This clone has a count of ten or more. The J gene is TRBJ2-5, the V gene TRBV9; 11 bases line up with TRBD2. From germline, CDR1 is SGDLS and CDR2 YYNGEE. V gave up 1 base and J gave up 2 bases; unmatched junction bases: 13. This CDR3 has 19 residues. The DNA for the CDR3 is TGTGCCAGCAGCGTATCTGGTCGGCGGGGACTAGCGGAGCAAGAGACCCAGTACTTC. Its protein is CASSVSGRRGLAEQETQYF. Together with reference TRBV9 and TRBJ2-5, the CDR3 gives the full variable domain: DSGVTQTPKHLITATGQRVTLRCSPRSGDLSVYWYQQSLDQGLQFLIQYYNGEERAKGNILERFSAQQFPDLHSELNLSSLELGDSALYFCASSVSGRRGLAEQETQYFGPGTRLLVL.

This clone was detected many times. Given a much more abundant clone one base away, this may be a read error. The CDR3 region is CASSLGLLGDYGYAF. The DNA for the CDR3 is TGCGCCAGCAGCTTGGGTCTCTTGGGAGACTATGGCTACGCCTTC. V and J are TRBV5-1 and TRBJ1-2; no clear D. The germline V gene encodes CDR1 SGHRS and CDR2 YFSETQ. This CDR3 has 15 amino acids.

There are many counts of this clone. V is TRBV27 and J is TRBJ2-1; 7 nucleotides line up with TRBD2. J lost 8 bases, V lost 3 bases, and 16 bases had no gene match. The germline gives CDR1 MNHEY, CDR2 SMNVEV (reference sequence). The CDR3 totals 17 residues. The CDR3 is CASSLRSSGFYAHEQFF. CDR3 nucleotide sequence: TGTGCCAGCAGTTTGAGGTCTAGCGGTTTCTACGCTCATGAGCAGTTCTTC.

CDR3 nucleotide sequence: TGCAGCTTTGGTGAGGACATGGGTCACGAGGAGCTGTTTTTT. It is translated as CSFGEDMGHEELFF. This chain joins TRBV29-1 and TRBJ2-2; TRBD1 might be the D (5 bases). The V gene lost 8 bases and the J gene lost 10 bases, with 23 bases spanning the gap. Germline assignment: CDR1 SQVTM and CDR2 ANQGSEA. This CDR3 is 14 amino acids long.

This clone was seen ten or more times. The CDR3: CASSEGGVNEKLFF. CDR3 bases: TGTGCCAGCAGTGAGGGGGGGGTAAATGAAAAACTGTTTTTT. V usage is TRBV2 and J usage is TRBJ1-4; a weak D match, TRBD1 (5 bases). This CDR3 is built from 14 residues. CDR1 is SNHLY, CDR2 FYNNEI, per germline. Trimming removed 3 bases at V and 5 bases at J, with 10 bases between.